The 16 T cell receptor beta chains reported below all come from one sample, sequenced in a study of shared clonotypes between healthy human individuals. Data came from immunoSEQ multiplex PCR; TCRdb stores just in-frame clones and leaves some out. Of fewer than 850,000 clones listed, roughly 78% are singletons. The sample comprised memory CD4+ T cells sorted from blood. Subset described: CD45RA-negative fraction. Every receptor here comes from a young woman in good health.

The chain employs TRBV5-1 and TRBJ1-4; D is uncertain. This CDR3 comprises 16 residues. Germline CDR1 SGHRS, CDR2 YFSETQ. Trimming shortened V by 0 bases and J by 5 bases, and 14 bases separated the two germline ends. Here the CDR3 DNA reads TGCGCCAGCAGCTTGGGCAGGACCCGAAGAAATGAAAAACTGTTTTTT. Amino acids: CASSLGRTRRNEKLFF.

The V gene is TRBV11-2, the J gene TRBJ1-4; 8 positions agree with TRBD1. The CDR3 runs to 16 residues. With V trimmed by 0 bases and J by 10 bases, 10 bases remained unmatched. Germline-derived CDR1 and CDR2 are SGHAT and FQNNGV. CDR3 nucleotides: TGTGCCAGCAGCTTAGATCTCTCAGGGGGCATTAGAAAACTGTTTTTT. This encodes CASSLDLSGGIRKLFF.

The chain couples TRBV10-3 to TRBJ2-3; 9 nucleotides agree with TRBD2. Germline-derived CDR1 and CDR2 are ENHRY and SYGVKD. This CDR3 is 17 amino acids long. V was clipped by 0 bases and J by 6 bases; unmatched bases: 10. In DNA, the CDR3 is TGTGCCATCAGTGAGTCATTGGCTAGCGGGGCCTTGGATACGCAGTATTTT. Translated, it gives CAISESLASGALDTQYF.

The chain couples TRBV29-1 to TRBJ2-5; unclear D gene. Germline loops: CDR1 SQVTM, CDR2 ANQGSEA. This CDR3 has 12 amino acids. Trimming removed 2 bases from V and 4 bases from J, with 8 bases in between. The CDR3 spells CSVESLGETQYF. CDR3 nucleotide sequence: TGCAGCGTTGAAAGCTTGGGAGAGACCCAGTACTTC.

The chain uses TRBV7-9 and TRBJ2-3; D is unclear. Trimming took 5 bases from V and 6 from J, leaving 12 bases between them. The CDR3 extends over 13 amino acids. In germline, CDR1 is SEHNR, CDR2 FQNEAQ (reference sequence). CDR3 bases: TGTGCCAGCAGCCCTTCTCCTGAGGATACGCAGTATTTT. It translates to CASSPSPEDTQYF. Drawing the rest from reference TRBV7-9 and TRBJ2-3, the complete variable domain is DTGVSQNPRHKITKRGQNVTFRCDPISEHNRLYWYRQTLGQGPEFLTYFQNEAQLEKSRLLSDRFSAERPKGSFSTLEIQRTEQGDSAMYLCASSPSPEDTQYFGPGTRLTVL.

This sequence joins TRBV27 and TRBJ1-4; D perhaps matches TRBD1 (6 bases). The CDR3 runs 15 residues. CDR1 and CDR2 (germline): MNHEY, SMNVEV (reference sequence). V shed 6 bases and J shed 4 bases, with 15 bases lying between them. DNA for the CDR3: TGTGCCAGCAGACAGGGCCAAGGGAATAATGAAAAACTGTTTTTT. It specifies CASRQGQGNNEKLFF.

The sample holds one count of this clone. This chain links TRBV30 with TRBJ1-1, with 8 bases aligning to TRBD1. Germline CDR1 is GTSNPN and CDR2 is SVGIG (reference sequence). With 5 bases clipped from V and 4 bases from J, the junction kept 6 bases outside the gene matches. The CDR3 is 13 amino acids. CDR3 bases: TGTGCCTGGGACAGGGGCCGGGGCACTGAAGCTTTCTTT. Protein product: CAWDRGRGTEAFF.

The chain has TRBV4-1 and TRBJ1-3; D remains unclear. This CDR3 is 15 amino acids long. V was clipped by 5 bases and J by 4 bases, with 15 bases between them. Germline V gene sequence: CDR1 MGHRA, CDR2 YSYEKL. CDR3 in amino acids: CASSSTGQRGNTIYF. The CDR3 region has the DNA TGCGCCAGCAGCTCGACGGGTCAGCGAGGAAACACCATATATTTT.

The chain combines TRBV19 with TRBJ1-1; 8 positions agree with TRBD1. CDR1 LNHDA and CDR2 SQIVND come from the germline V gene (reference sequence). The V and J ends lost 0 bases and 1 base, in that order; junction bases with no gene match: 10. This CDR3 is built from 18 residues. In nucleotides, the CDR3 is TGTGCCAGTAGTATAGACCCCGGACAGGGAAGGTGGAACACTGAAGCTTTCTTT. Translated, it gives CASSIDPGQGRWNTEAFF.

In this sample, this clone turned up a few times. One junction end does not reproduce the germline sequence, and a read error may be involved. This chain connects TRBV7-9 to TRBJ1-2; 9 nucleotides match TRBD1. The CDR3 spans 13 residues. Per the germline V gene, CDR1 is SEHNR and CDR2 is FQNEAQ (reference sequence). This CDR3 is CASSESGTGRLAF. The CDR3 nucleotides read TGTGCCAGCAGCGAATCCGGGACAGGGAGGCTGGCCTTC.

In this sample, this clone turned up once. The chain has TRBV6-5 and TRBJ2-5; D remains ambiguous. CDR3 length equals 11 residues. The V end lost 4 bases, the J end lost 3 bases, and 3 bases lay between the germline ends. Looked up from germline, CDR1 is MNHEY and CDR2 is SVGAGI. CDR3 sequence: CASSSKETQYF. CDR3 nucleotide sequence: TGTGCCAGCAGTTCAAAAGAGACCCAGTACTTC.

The rearrangement uses TRBV15 and TRBJ2-7; 10 nucleotides match TRBD2. Germline V gene lookup returns CDR1 LNHNV and CDR2 YYDKDF (reference sequence). CDR3 length: 14 residues. V lost 5 bases to trimming and J lost 2 bases; unmatched junction nucleotides: 3. The CDR3 is CATSPGTSAYEQYF. CDR3 sequence (DNA): TGTGCCACCAGCCCCGGGACTAGCGCCTACGAGCAGTACTTC.

V gene TRBV30 combines with J gene TRBJ2-5; D is perhaps TRBD1 or TRBD2 (5 bases each). The CDR3 spans 14 residues. V was pared by 4 bases and J by 7 bases, with 19 bases between. Germline V gene data show CDR1 as GTSNPN and CDR2 as SVGIG (reference sequence). The CDR3: CAWNFLVRGGTQYF. The CDR3 DNA reads as TGTGCCTGGAACTTTCTCGTGAGGGGTGGGACCCAGTACTTC.

This chain connects TRBV5-6 to TRBJ2-4; 9 bases map to TRBD1. The V and J ends lost 4 bases and 13 bases, in that order; junction bases with no gene match: 9. The CDR3 totals 13 residues. CDR1 is SGHDT, CDR2 YYEEEE, per germline. The CDR3 reads CASSGNRGRRQYF. CDR3 DNA: TGTGCCAGCAGCGGTAACAGGGGGCGCCGACAGTACTTC.

This sequence joins TRBV7-8 and TRBJ2-7; 7 nucleotides match TRBD1. Germline assignment: CDR1 SGHVS and CDR2 FQNEAQ. The CDR3 is 15 residues long. The V segment lost 3 bases and the J segment 7 bases; nucleotides outside the gene matches: 12. CDR3 sequence reads: CASSFSGTAPQEQYF. DNA for the CDR3: TGTGCCAGCAGCTTTTCCGGGACAGCGCCTCAGGAGCAGTACTTC.

CDR3 nucleotides: TGCGCCAGCAGCCACGGGACTAGCAATGATGAGCAGTTCTTC. This sequence encodes CASSHGTSNDEQFF. The rearrangement uses TRBV5-1 and TRBJ2-1, with 9 bases fitting TRBD2. Germline CDR1 is SGHRS and CDR2 is YFSETQ. CDR3 length: 14 residues. V trimming: 4 bases; J trimming: 8 bases; junction bases outside the gene matches: 7.